Described below is a single T cell receptor (beta chain) sequence and its context. This CDR3 has 14 residues. Germline V gene data show CDR1 as DFQATT and CDR2 as SNEGSKA (reference sequence). V shed 0 bases and J shed 5 bases, with 10 bases lying between them. This specimen comes from a study of regulatory T cells in long-lasting Graves disease. Both iRepertoire HTBI primers and Arm-PCR of CDR3 regions were used to build the TCR beta libraries. TCRdb analysed the multiplex PCR reads with MiXCR anew, one entry per CDR3 protein. This sample yields hundreds of thousands of distinct CDR3 sequences, of which approximately 13% are seen a single time; roughly a tenth belongs to the top ten. Sample time point: newly diagnosed GD, antithyroid drugs for less than 3 months. Construction of the TCR library relied on RNA isolated from PBMCs. Separately, the same data were catalogued under a study of T cells in Graves' hyperthyroidism and ophthalmopathy.

This rearrangement joins TRBV20-1 to TRBJ2-2, with D hard to call. The sample was peripheral blood mononuclear cells (PBMCs), taken at new diagnosis, from a patient treated with antithyroid drugs. This sequence originates from a man aged 30 to 39 with Graves disease. The CDR3 loop is CSARDLLVTGELFF. CDR3 coding DNA: TGCAGTGCTAGAGACTTACTCGTTACCGGGGAGCTGTTTTTT.